The 3 T cell receptor beta chains below were found in one sample sequenced in a study of shared clonotypes between healthy human individuals. TCRdb keeps only in-frame clones here, not all; method: immunoSEQ multiplex PCR. This sample yields approximately 2.1 million clones, of which 93% are seen a single time; around 0.4% belongs to the top ten. The specimen sequenced was naive CD4+ T cells from PBMCs. Subset of the sample: CD45RA+ positively selected. The receptors were gathered from a man aged 18 to 29 in good health. Some clones in this sample may be carry-over from other donors' samples.

The chain combines TRBV5-1 with TRBJ1-1; no firm D call. The CDR3 extends over 14 amino acids. Between the trimmed V and J ends, which lost 1 base and 2 bases, there was a span of 9 bases. Per the germline V gene, CDR1 is SGHRS and CDR2 is YFSETQ. The CDR3 coding sequence is TGCGCCAGCAGCTTGTTTGGCGAAAACACTGAAGCTTTCTTT. Its protein is CASSLFGENTEAFF. Complete variable domain (other parts from reference TRBV5-1 and TRBJ1-1): KAGVTQTPRYLIKTRGQQVTLSCSPISGHRSVSWYQQTPGQGLQFLFEYFSETQRNKGNFPGRFSGRQFSNSRSEMNVSTLELGDSALYLCASSLFGENTEAFFGQGTRLTVV.

This chain connects TRBV29-1 to TRBJ2-7; no reliable D call. V gave up 1 base and J gave up 6 bases, with 10 bases separating them. Germline assignment: CDR1 SQVTM and CDR2 ANQGSEA. This CDR3 contains 12 residues. The CDR3 nucleotides read TGCAGCGTTGAAGTTCCCTCTACCGAGCAGTACTTC. Its translation is CSVEVPSTEQYF.

The CDR3 is CASSRYSGTEAFF. In DNA form, the CDR3 reads TGTGCCAGCAGCCGATACTCGGGCACTGAAGCTTTCTTT. This sequence joins TRBV21-1 and TRBJ1-1. TRBV21-1 represents a pseudogene. There are 13 residues in the CDR3.